This paragraph covers one T cell receptor (beta chain) sequence. The antigen remains unidentified. This specimen comes from a study of long-term antiretroviral therapy in people with HIV. Study-level points and caveats: Regardless of time point, clones expanded before ART dominated the repertoire.

Going into DNA extraction, samples held 1-10 million cryopreserved PBMC. At survey level, the immunoSEQ assay was run in its v3.0 version. For every sample, sequencing targeted about 40,000-50,000 T-cell genomes. TCRdb's copy holds only in-frame clones and misses some; the assay was immunoSEQ multiplex PCR. The sample contains approximately 29,000 clones, roughly 85% of which appear only once. The CDR3 is 16 residues long. Trimming removed 2 bases at V and 4 bases at J, with 14 bases between. Germline V lookup: CDR1 MNHNY, CDR2 SVGAGI (reference sequence). The gene calls are TRBV6-6 and TRBJ1-4; D gene uncertain. The source material was unsorted PBMCs, sampled 1.1 years after starting antiretroviral therapy. This clonotype was obtained from a man aged 18 to 29 with HIV. CDR3 loop: CASSYDLVRLNEKLFF. Here the CDR3 DNA reads TGTGCCAGCAGTTACGATTTGGTACGGCTTAATGAAAAACTGTTTTTT.